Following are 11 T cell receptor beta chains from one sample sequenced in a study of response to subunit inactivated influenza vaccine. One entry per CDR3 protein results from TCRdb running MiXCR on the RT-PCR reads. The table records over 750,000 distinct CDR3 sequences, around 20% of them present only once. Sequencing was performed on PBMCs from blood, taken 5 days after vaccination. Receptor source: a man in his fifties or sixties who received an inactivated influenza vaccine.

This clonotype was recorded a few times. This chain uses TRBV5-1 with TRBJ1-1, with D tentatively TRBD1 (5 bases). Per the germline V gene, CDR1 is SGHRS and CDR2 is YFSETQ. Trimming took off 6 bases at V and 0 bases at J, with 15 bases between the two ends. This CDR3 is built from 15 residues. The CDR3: CASTDQGRLNTEAFF. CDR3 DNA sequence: TGCGCCAGCACAGATCAGGGACGGTTGAACACTGAAGCTTTCTTT.

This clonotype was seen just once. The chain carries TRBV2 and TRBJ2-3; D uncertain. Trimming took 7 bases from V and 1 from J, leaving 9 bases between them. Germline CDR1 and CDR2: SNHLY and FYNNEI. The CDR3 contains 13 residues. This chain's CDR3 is CASKRSGTDTQYF. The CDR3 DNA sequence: TGTGCCAGCAAACGTTCTGGCACAGATACGCAGTATTTT.

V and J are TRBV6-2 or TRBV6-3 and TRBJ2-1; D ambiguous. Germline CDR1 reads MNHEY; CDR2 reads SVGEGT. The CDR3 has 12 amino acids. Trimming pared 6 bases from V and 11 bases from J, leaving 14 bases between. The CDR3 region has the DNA TGTGCCAGCAGCGCTCCTATTCCCAAGCAGTTCTTC. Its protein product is CASSAPIPKQFF.

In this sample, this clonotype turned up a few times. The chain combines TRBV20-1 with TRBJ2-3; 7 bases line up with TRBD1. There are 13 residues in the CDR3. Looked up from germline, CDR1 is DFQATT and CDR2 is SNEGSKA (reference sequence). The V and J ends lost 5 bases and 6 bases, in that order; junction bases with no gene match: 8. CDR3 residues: CSALQGSEDTQYF. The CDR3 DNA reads TGCAGTGCTTTACAGGGGTCAGAGGATACGCAGTATTTT.

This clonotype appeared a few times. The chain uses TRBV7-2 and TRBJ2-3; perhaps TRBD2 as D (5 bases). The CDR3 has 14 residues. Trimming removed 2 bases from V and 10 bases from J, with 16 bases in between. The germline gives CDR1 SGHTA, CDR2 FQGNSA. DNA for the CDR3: TGTGCCAGCAGCTTAACTTCGAGGGAAGGTGCGCAGTATTTT. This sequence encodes CASSLTSREGAQYF.

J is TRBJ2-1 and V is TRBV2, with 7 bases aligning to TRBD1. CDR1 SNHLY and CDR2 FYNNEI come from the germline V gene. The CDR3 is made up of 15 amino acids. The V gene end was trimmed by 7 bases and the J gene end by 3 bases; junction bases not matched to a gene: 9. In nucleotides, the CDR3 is TGTGCCAGCAACCTAGATACAGGGGTCTACAATGAGCAGTTCTTC. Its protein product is CASNLDTGVYNEQFF.

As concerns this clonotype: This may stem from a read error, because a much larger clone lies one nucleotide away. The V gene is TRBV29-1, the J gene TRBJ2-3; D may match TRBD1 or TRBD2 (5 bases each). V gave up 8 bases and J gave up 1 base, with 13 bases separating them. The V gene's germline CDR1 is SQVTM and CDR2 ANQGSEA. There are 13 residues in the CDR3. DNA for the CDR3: TGCAGCCTGCACCGGGGACGCACAGATACGCAGTATTTT. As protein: CSLHRGRTDTQYF.

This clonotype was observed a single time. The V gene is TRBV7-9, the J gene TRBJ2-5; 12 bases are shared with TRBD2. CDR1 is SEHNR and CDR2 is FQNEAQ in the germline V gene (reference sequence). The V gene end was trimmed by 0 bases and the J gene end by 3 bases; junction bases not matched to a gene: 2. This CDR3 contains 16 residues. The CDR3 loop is CASSLAASGGEETQYF. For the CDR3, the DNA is TGTGCCAGCAGCTTAGCGGCTAGCGGGGGGGAAGAGACCCAGTACTTC.

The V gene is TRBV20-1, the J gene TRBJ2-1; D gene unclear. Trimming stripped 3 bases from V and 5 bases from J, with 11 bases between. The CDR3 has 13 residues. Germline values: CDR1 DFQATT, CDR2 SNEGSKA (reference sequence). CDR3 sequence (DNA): TGCAGTGCTAGCGGGCTGAACAACAATGAGCAGTTCTTC. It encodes CSASGLNNNEQFF.

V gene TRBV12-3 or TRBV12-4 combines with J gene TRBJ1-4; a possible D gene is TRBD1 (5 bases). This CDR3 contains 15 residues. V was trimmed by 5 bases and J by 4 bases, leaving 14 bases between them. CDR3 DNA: TGTGCCAGCAGTCCCCTCGGGACCGGTAATGAAAAACTGTTTTTT. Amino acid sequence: CASSPLGTGNEKLFF.

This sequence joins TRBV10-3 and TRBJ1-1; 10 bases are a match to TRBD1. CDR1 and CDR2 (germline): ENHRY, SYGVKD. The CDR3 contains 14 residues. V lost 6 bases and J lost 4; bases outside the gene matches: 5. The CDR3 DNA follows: TGTGCCATCAGCCGGACAGGGGGAAGCACTGAAGCTTTCTTT. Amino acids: CAISRTGGSTEAFF.